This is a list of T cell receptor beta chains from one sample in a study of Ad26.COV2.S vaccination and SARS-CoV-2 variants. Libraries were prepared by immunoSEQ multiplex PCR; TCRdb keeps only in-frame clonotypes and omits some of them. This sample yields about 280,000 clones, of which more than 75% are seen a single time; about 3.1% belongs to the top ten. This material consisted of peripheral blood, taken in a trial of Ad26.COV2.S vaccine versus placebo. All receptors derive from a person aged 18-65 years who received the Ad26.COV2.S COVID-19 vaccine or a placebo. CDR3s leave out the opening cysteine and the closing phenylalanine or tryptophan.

ASSPRGVETQY,TRBV27
ASSQRQGDEKLF,TRBV6-6
ASRAGLAGEYETQY,TRBV2
ASSTGTGDTGELF,TRBV7-2
ASSIARGREGNTIY,TRBV19
ASSYYRQGKGEQY,TRBV6-5
ASSIALDRYYEQY,TRBV19
ASRPRAGGGEQY,TRBV2
ASSSIGQGRGQPQH,TRBV5-6
ASSQSGSIPRSYNSPLH,TRBV23-1
ASSLGWVPRVTIY,TRBV28
ASRNRGPLSGANVLT,TRBV27
ASSRSQTSVGTGELF,TRBV4-2
ASSLQLSLSYEQY,TRBV11-1
ASALAQETQY,TRBV18
ASSSSGTQSRSLH,TRBV7-2
ATSRDGTGGEKLF,TRBV15
ASSLRGRGSYNEQF,TRBV11-2
ASSPGDTYEQY,TRBV5-6
ASSSSPGTEGGFYEQY,TRBV13
AGWRLAGGQRAKNIQY,TRBV14
ASSLGQYSNQPQH,TRBV27
ASSLDLGQPQH,TRBV7-7
ASSPRQGDEKLF,TRBV19
ASSLRNEQF,TRBV12-3/TRBV12-4
PKGRERRNADTQY,TRBV6-5
ASSSGQSTDTQY,TRBV18